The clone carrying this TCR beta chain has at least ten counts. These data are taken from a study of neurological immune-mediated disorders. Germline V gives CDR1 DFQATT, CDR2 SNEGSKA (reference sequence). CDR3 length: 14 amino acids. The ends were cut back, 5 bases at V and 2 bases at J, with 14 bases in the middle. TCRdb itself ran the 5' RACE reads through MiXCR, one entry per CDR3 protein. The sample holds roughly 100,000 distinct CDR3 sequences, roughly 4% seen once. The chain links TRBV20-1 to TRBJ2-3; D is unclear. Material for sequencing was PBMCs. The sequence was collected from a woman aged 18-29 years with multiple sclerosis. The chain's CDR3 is CSAPSEGNTDTQYF. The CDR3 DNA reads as TGCAGTGCTCCCAGCGAAGGGAACACAGATACGCAGTATTTT.